This T cell receptor (beta chain) was identified in a study of monozygotic twins with inflammatory bowel disease. Both TCRalpha and TCRbeta cDNA were subjected to two nested PCRs lasting approximately 16 and 10 cycles. TCRdb reprocessed the 5' RACE reads and reports one entry per CDR3 protein, with no DNA. This specimen shows 420,000 or so distinct CDR3 sequences; the ten leading clones hold around 2.4%. This CDR3 has 15 residues. CDR1 is SGHRS and CDR2 is YFSETQ in the germline V gene. This clonotype was sampled from a human donor with ulcerative colitis or Crohn's disease, or a healthy co-twin of an affected twin (not recorded which). V gene TRBV5-1 combines with J gene TRBJ2-7; TCRdb's D gene call, TRBD2, goes unchecked for lack of DNA. The sequenced sample consisted of blood. The CDR3 reads CASSLVAGNSYEQYF.